Below are 12 T cell receptor beta chains sequenced from a single sample in a study of metastatic and nonmetastatic thyroid tumors. Thyroid surgery was preceded by no treatment in any patient. TCRdb reprocessed the PCR reads via MiXCR. The repertoire holds under 40,000 clones, with 16% as singletons. Sequencing was done on a sample of blood. Every receptor here comes from a female donor with papillary thyroid cancer or a benign thyroid nodule (not recorded which). Some clones in this sample may be carry-over from other donors' samples.

In its sample, this clone was seen once. A much larger clonotype is one base distant, so this may be a read error. This chain joins TRBV4-1 and TRBJ2-3, with 7 bases fitting TRBD2. Trimming cost V 4 bases and J 0 bases; bases outside gene matches: 10. CDR3 length: 17 residues. CDR1 is MGHRA, CDR2 YSYEKL, per germline. The CDR3 protein is CASSPTWRERSTDTQYF. The CDR3 DNA sequence: TGCGCCAGCAGCCCAACTTGGCGGGAGAGGAGCACAGATACGCAGTATTTT.

At least ten counts were recorded for this clone. The CDR3 is CASSSTGGGYTF. The CDR3 bases are TGTGCCAGCAGCTCGACAGGGGGCGGCTACACCTTC. The chain carries TRBV7-9 and TRBJ1-2, with TRBD1 matching over 10 bases. This CDR3 region has 12 residues. The V segment lost 4 bases and the J segment 8 bases; nucleotides outside the gene matches: 1. The germline gives CDR1 SEHNR, CDR2 FQNEAQ (reference sequence).

This clone was recorded at least ten times. V and J are TRBV2 and TRBJ2-7, with D possibly TRBD2 on 6 matching bases. The V end was cut by 3 bases, the J end by 0 bases, with 9 bases between. Germline assignment: CDR1 SNHLY and CDR2 FYNNEI. The CDR3 is 14 amino acids. CDR3 DNA: TGTGCCAGCAGTGAGCAGGGAGGCTCCTACGAGCAGTACTTC. Encoded protein: CASSEQGGSYEQYF.

This clone was counted a few times. The V gene is TRBV6-5, the J gene TRBJ2-7; D is possibly TRBD2 (6 bases). Trimming shortened V by 6 bases and J by 1 base, and 16 bases separated the two germline ends. The CDR3 is 15 amino acids. The V gene's germline CDR1 is MNHEY and CDR2 SVGAGI. This chain's CDR3 is CASRLLGGVSYEQYF. The CDR3 bases are TGTGCCAGCAGACTACTCGGGGGTGTGTCCTACGAGCAGTACTTC.

This clone was observed at least ten times. The chain has TRBV5-1 and TRBJ1-1; 8 bases map to TRBD1. Unmatched junction bases numbered 5, after V lost 4 bases and J lost 3 bases. The CDR3 is 14 amino acids. Germline V lookup: CDR1 SGHRS, CDR2 YFSETQ. The CDR3 bases are TGCGCCAGCAGCCGAAGACAGGGGTACACTGAAGCTTTCTTT. It yields the protein CASSRRQGYTEAFF.

The genes are TRBV30 and TRBJ1-4; D may be TRBD1 (5 bases). V dropped 3 bases and J dropped 2 bases, with 13 bases sitting between them. Germline-derived CDR1 and CDR2 are GTSNPN and SVGIG (reference sequence). The CDR3 has 15 residues. The CDR3 sequence is CAWSSGIATNEKLFF. The DNA of the CDR3 is TGTGCCTGGAGCTCAGGGATTGCTACTAATGAAAAACTGTTTTTT.

There are a few counts of this clone. This chain joins TRBV6-5 and TRBJ2-1, with 8 bases aligning to TRBD2. Looked up from germline, CDR1 is MNHEY and CDR2 is SVGAGI. There are 16 residues in the CDR3. After removal of 0 bases from V and 5 bases from J, the junction contained 6 bases not matched to a gene. CDR3 protein: CASSYSTRGGNNEQFF. The DNA of the CDR3 is TGTGCCAGCAGTTACTCGACCCGCGGGGGGAACAATGAGCAGTTCTTC.

In this sample, this clone turned up many times. The chain employs TRBV5-1 and TRBJ2-5; 10 bases match TRBD2. Germline V gene sequence: CDR1 SGHRS, CDR2 YFSETQ. J gave up 1 base and V 6 bases, and 21 bases lay outside the gene matches. This CDR3 comprises 20 residues. Written as DNA, the CDR3 is TGCGCCAGCAATCCGGCCGGGCTAGCGGGAGTGCCCACCCCCCAAGAGACCCAGTACTTC. This sequence encodes CASNPAGLAGVPTPQETQYF.

The sample holds a few counts of this clone. The gene calls are TRBV6-2 or TRBV6-3 and TRBJ2-1; no definite D call. The V gene's germline CDR1 is MNHEY and CDR2 SVGEGT. The V end was cut by 8 bases, the J end by 7 bases, with 15 bases between. This CDR3 comprises 13 residues. CDR3 sequence reads: CASGTVETNEQFF. In DNA, the CDR3 is TGTGCCAGCGGTACTGTAGAAACGAATGAGCAGTTCTTC.

This clone was detected a few times. The chain joins TRBV6-1 to TRBJ2-5; D tentatively reads TRBD1 or TRBD2 (5 bases each). Germline V CDR1 and CDR2: MNHNS, SASEGT. This CDR3 has 16 amino acids. Trimming shortened V by 6 bases and J by 5 bases, and 22 bases separated the two germline ends. The chain's CDR3 is CASSSPDGGRRETQYF. CDR3 coding DNA: TGTGCCAGCAGCTCTCCTGATGGGGGTCGACGGGAGACCCAGTACTTC.

This clone was recorded many times. The chain links TRBV18 to TRBJ2-3; D possibly uses TRBD1 or TRBD2 (6 bases each). Trimming removed 2 bases from V and 3 bases from J, with 12 bases in between. Germline lookup yields CDR1 KGHSH and CDR2 LQKENI. CDR3 length: 15 residues. The CDR3 DNA reads TGTGCCAGCTCACCAACCGGGGGCGAAACAGATACGCAGTATTTT. Its protein is CASSPTGGETDTQYF.

This clone occurred many times. The rearrangement links TRBV6-1 to TRBJ2-7; TRBD1 matches at 9 bases. The CDR3 consists of 14 residues. The germline CDR1 and CDR2 sequences are MNHNS and SASEGT. V lost 5 bases to trimming and J lost 2 bases; unmatched junction nucleotides: 4. The CDR3 here is CASSWGQGPYEQYF. Written as DNA, the CDR3 is TGTGCCAGCAGTTGGGGACAGGGCCCCTACGAGCAGTACTTC.